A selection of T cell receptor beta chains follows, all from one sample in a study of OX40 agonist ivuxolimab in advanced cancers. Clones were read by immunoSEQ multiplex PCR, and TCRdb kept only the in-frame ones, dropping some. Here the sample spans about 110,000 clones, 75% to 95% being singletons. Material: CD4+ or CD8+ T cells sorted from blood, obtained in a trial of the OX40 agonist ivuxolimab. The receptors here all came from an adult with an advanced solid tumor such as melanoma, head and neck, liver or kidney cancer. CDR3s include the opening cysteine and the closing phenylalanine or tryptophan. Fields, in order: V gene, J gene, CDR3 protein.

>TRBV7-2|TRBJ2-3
CASSSTASTDTQYF
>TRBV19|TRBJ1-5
CASLDRGPHQPQHF
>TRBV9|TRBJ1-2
CASSVGSGYYGYTF
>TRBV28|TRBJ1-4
CASSSNRPPNEKLFF
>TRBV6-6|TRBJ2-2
CASSKTGNTGELFF
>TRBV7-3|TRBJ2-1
CASSLIAGGSYNEQFF
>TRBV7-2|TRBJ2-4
CASSLRLPNIQYF
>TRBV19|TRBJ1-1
CASSLTGWSEAFF
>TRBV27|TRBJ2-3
CASHGGASTDTQYF
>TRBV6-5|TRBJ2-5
CASSYSDLRRETQYF
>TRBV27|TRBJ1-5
CASAGQHNQPQHF
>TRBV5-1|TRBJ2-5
CASSFQGAEETQYF
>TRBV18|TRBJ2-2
CASSPSRDTGELFF
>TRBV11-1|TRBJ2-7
CASSPPHISRQYF
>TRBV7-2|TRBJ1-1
CASSLAENTEAFF
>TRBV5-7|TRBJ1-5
CASSLAWTGVNQPQHF
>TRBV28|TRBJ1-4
CASSRAINEKLFF
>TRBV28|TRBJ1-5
CASSPYNNQPQHF
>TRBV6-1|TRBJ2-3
CASSGLAGTDTQYF
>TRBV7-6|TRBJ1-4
CASTGFTNEKLFF
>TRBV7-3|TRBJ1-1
CASSVTGGNTEAFF
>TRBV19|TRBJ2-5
CASSTGGETQYF
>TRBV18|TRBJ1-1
CASSPPGGSTEAFF
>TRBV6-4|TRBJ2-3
CASSDTPGSGPAQYF
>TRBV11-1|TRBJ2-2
CASSLAGPTGELFF
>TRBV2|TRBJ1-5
CASQLGGLSNQPQHF
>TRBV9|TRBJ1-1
CASSVATGRSEAFF
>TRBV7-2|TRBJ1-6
CASSLTLGQGNSPLHF
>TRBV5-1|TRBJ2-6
CASSLVPPPGANVLTF
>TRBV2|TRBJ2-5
CASSLAGGRIQETQYF
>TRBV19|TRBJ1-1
CASSISRGTEAFF
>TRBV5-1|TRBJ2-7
CASSSGTGSEQYF
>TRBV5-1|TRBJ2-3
CASSPSRTSGGTDTQYF
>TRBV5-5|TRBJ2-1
CASSPLARGVNEQFF
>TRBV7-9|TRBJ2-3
CASSHGASGGALPDTQYF
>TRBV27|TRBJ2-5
CASSSNRGRAETQYF
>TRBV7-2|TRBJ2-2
CASSLEAGGGELFF
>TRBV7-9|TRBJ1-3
CASSPAETIYF
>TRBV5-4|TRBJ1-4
CASSLSGTGEKLFF
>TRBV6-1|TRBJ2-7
CAGNPGQGAPYEQYF
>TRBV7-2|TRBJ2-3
CASSSLESTDTQYF
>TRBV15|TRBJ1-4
CATSNTGTAEKLFF
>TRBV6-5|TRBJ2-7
CASSSADRGRYEQYF
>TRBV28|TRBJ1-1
CASSYTREAFF
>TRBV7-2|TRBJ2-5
CASSLSGGPQETQYF
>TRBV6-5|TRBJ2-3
CASSYQGFDTQYF
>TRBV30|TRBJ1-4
CAWSGVDEKLFF
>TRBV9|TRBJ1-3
CASSPSGTASGNTIYF
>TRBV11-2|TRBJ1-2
CASSLEGGQLYGYTF
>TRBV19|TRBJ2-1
CASSIADTGRQFF